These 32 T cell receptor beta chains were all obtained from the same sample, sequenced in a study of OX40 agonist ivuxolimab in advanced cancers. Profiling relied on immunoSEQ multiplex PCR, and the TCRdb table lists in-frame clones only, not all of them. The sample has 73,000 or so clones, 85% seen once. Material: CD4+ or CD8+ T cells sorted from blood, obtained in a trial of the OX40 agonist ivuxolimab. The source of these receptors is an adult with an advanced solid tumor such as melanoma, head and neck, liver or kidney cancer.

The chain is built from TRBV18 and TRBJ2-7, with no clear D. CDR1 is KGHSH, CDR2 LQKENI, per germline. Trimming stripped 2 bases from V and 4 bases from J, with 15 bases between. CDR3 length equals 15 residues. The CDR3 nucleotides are TGTGCCAGCTCACCAGCGGTGACGGCCCGTTACGAGCAGTACTTC. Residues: CASSPAVTARYEQYF.

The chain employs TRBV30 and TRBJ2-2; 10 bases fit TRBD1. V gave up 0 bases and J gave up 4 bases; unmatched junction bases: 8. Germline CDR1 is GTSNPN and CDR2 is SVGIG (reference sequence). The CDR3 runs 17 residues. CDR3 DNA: TGTGCCTGGAGTGTACGAGGGACAGGGGTTGCCACCGGGGAGCTGTTTTTT. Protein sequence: CAWSVRGTGVATGELFF.

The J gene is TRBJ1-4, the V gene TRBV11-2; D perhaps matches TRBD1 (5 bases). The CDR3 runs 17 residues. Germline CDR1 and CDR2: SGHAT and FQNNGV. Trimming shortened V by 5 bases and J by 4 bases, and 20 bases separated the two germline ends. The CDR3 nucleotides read TGTGCCAGCAGCCTTGACCGGCAGGGTATCGGTAATGAAAAACTGTTTTTT. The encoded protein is CASSLDRQGIGNEKLFF.

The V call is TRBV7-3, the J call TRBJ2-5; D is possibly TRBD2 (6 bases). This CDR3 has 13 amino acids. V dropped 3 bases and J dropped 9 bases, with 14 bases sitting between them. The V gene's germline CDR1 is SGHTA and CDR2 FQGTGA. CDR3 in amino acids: CASSFPPREAQYF. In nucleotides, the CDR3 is TGTGCCAGCAGCTTCCCACCCAGGGAGGCCCAGTACTTC.

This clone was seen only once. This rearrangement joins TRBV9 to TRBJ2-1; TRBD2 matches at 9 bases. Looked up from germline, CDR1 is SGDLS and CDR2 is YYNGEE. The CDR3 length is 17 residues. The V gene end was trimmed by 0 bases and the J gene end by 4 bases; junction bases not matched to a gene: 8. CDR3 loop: CASSVDPRTSAYNEQFF. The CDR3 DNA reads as TGTGCCAGCAGCGTAGATCCTCGGACTAGCGCGTACAATGAGCAGTTCTTC. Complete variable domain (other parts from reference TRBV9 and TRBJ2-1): DSGVTQTPKHLITATGQRVTLRCSPRSGDLSVYWYQQSLDQGLQFLIQYYNGEERAKGNILERFSAQQFPDLHSELNLSSLELGDSALYFCASSVDPRTSAYNEQFFGPGTRLTVL.

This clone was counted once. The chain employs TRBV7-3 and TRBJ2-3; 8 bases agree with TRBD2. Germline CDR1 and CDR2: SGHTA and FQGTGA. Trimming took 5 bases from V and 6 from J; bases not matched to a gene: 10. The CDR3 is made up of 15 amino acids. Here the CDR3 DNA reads TGTGCCAGCAGCCCGAATAGCGGGGCTGCGGATACGCAGTATTTT. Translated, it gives CASSPNSGAADTQYF.

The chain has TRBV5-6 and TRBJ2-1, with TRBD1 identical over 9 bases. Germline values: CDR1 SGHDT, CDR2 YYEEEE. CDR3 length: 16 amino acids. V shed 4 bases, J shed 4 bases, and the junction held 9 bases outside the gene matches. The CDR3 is CASSVGTGSTYNEQFF. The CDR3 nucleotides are TGTGCCAGCAGCGTCGGGACAGGGAGTACTTACAATGAGCAGTTCTTC. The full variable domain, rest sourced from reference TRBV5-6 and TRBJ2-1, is DAGVTQSPTHLIKTRGQQVTLRCSPKSGHDTVSWYQQALGQGPQFIFQYYEEEERQRGNFPDRFSGHQFPNYSSELNVNALLLGDSALYLCASSVGTGSTYNEQFFGPGTRLTVL.

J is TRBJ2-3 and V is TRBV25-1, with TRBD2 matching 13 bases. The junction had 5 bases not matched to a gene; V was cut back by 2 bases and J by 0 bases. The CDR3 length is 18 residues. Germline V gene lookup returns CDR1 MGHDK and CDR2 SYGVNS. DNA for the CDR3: TGTGCCAGCAGTGAAGGACTAGCGGGGGCCACAAGCACAGATACGCAGTATTTT. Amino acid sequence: CASSEGLAGATSTDTQYF.

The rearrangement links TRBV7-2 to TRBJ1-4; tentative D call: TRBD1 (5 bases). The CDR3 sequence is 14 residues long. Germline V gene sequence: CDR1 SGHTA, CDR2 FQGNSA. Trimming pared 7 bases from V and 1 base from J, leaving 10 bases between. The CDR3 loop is CASTLQETNEKLFF. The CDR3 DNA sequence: TGTGCCAGCACTCTACAGGAAACTAATGAAAAACTGTTTTTT. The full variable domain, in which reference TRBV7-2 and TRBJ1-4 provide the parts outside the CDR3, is GAGVSQSPSNKVTEKGKDVELRCDPISGHTALYWYRQSLGQGLEFLIYFQGNSAPDKSGLPSDRFSAERTGGSVSTLTIQRTQQEDSAVYLCASTLQETNEKLFFGSGTQLSVL.

CDR3 nucleotides: TGTGCCAGCAGCGTAGAACTGGGCGAGCAGTACTTC. Translated, it gives CASSVELGEQYF. The chain recombines TRBV9 with TRBJ2-7; no reliable D call. Germline CDR1 SGDLS, CDR2 YYNGEE. Trimming took off 0 bases at V and 6 bases at J, with 7 bases between the two ends. CDR3 size: 12 residues.

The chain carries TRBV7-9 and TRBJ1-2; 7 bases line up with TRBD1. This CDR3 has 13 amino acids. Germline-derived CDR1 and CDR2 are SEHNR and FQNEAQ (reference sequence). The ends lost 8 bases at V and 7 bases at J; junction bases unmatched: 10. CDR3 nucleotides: TGTGCCAGCGGACCGAGGGGGCGTGTTGGCTACACCTTC. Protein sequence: CASGPRGRVGYTF.

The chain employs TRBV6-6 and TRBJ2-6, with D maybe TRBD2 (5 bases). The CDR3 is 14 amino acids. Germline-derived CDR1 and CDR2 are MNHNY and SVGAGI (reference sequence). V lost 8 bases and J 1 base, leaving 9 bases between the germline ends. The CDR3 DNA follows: TGTGCCAGCTGTCGGGAATCTGGGGCCAACGTCCTGACTTTC. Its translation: CASCRESGANVLTF.

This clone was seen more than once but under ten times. CDR3 sequence (DNA): TGCGCCAGCAGCCCTGGGACCGATCGACCCTACGAGCAGTACTTC. Its protein is CASSPGTDRPYEQYF. The gene calls are TRBV4-3 and TRBJ2-7; D assignment may be TRBD1 or TRBD2 (5 bases each). The ends were cut back, 4 bases at V and 2 bases at J, with 15 bases in the middle. This CDR3 region has 15 residues. Germline loops: CDR1 LGHNA, CDR2 YSLEER.

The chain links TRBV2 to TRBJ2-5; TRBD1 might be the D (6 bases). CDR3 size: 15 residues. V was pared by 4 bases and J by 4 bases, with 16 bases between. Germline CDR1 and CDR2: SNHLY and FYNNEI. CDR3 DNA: TGTGCCAGCAGTGCCTTTAAGACAGGAGGAGAGACCCAGTACTTC. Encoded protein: CASSAFKTGGETQYF. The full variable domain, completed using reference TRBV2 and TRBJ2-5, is EPEVTQTPSHQVTQMGQEVILRCVPISNHLYFYWYRQILGQKVEFLVSFYNNEISEKSEIFDDQFSVERPDGSNFTLKIRSTKLEDSAMYFCASSAFKTGGETQYFGPGTRLLVL.

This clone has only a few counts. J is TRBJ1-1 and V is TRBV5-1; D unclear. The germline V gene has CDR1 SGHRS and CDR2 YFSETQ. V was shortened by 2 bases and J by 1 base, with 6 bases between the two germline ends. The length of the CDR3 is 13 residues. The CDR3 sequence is CASSFGGNTEAFF. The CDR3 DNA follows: TGCGCCAGCAGCTTTGGTGGGAACACTGAAGCTTTCTTT.

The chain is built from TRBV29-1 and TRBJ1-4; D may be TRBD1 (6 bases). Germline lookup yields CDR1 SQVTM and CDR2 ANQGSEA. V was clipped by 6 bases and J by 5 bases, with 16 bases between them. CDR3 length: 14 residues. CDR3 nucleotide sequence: TGCAGCGTGGTTAAGGACAGAAAAAATGAAAAACTGTTTTTT. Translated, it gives CSVVKDRKNEKLFF.

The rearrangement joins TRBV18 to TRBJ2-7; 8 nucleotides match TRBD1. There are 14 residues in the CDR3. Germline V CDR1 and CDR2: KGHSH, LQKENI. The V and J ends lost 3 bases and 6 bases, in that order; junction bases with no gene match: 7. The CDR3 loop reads CASSPPGQGSEQYF. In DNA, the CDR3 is TGTGCCAGCTCACCCCCCGGACAGGGCAGCGAGCAGTACTTC.

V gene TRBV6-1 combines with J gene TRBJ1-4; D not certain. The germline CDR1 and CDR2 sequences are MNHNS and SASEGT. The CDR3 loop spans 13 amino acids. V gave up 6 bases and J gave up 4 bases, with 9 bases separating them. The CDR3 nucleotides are TGTGCCAGCAGGGAGGAGGTTAATGAAAAACTGTTTTTT. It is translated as CASREEVNEKLFF.

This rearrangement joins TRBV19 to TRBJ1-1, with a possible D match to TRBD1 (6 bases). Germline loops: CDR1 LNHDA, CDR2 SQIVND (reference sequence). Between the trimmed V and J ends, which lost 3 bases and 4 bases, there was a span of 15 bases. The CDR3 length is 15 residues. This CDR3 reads CASSIQGSMGTEAFF. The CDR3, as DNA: TGTGCCAGTAGTATTCAGGGGAGTATGGGCACTGAAGCTTTCTTT.

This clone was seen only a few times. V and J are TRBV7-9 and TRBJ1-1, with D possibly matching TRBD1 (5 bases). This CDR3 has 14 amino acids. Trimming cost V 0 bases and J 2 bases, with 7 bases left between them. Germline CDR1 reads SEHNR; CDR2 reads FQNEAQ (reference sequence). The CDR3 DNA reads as TGTGCCAGCAGCTTAGCCGACAGTAACACTGAAGCTTTCTTT. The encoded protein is CASSLADSNTEAFF.

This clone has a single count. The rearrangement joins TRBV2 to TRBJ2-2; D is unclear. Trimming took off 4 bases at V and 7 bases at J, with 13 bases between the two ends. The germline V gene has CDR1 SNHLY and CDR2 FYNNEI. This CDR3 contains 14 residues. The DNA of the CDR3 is TGTGCCAGCAGTGGGGCGGTAGCTGGCGGGGAGCTGTTTTTT. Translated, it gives CASSGAVAGGELFF. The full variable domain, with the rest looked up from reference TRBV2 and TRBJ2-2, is EPEVTQTPSHQVTQMGQEVILRCVPISNHLYFYWYRQILGQKVEFLVSFYNNEISEKSEIFDDQFSVERPDGSNFTLKIRSTKLEDSAMYFCASSGAVAGGELFFGEGSRLTVL.

The CDR3 DNA is TGTGCCAGTAGTAGGTTTTGGGACAGGGGAAAACGAGCGGGGGGAGAATTGTACACCGGGGAGCTGTTTTTT. It translates to CASSRFWDRGKRAGGELYTGELFF. The chain is built from TRBV19 and TRBJ2-2; a possible D gene is TRBD1 (10 bases). Germline CDR1 LNHDA, CDR2 SQIVND (reference sequence). CDR3 length equals 24 residues. The V and J ends lost 4 bases and 3 bases respectively, with 39 bases between them.

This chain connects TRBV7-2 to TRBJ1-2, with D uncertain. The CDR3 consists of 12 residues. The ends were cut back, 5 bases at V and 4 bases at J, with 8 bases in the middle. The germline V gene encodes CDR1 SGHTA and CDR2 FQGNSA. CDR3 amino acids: CASSEDIYGYTF. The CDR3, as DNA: TGTGCCAGCAGCGAAGACATCTATGGCTACACCTTC.

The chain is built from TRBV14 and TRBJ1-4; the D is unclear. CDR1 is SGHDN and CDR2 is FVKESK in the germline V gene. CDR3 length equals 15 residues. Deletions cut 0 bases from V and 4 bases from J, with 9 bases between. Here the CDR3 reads CASSQEFQYNEKLFF. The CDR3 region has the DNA TGTGCCAGCAGCCAAGAGTTCCAGTATAATGAAAAACTGTTTTTT.

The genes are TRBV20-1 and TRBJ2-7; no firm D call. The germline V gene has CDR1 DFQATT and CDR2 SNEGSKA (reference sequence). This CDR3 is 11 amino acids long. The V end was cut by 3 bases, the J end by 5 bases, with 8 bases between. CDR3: CSASHGDEQYF. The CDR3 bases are TGCAGTGCTAGCCATGGCGACGAGCAGTACTTC.

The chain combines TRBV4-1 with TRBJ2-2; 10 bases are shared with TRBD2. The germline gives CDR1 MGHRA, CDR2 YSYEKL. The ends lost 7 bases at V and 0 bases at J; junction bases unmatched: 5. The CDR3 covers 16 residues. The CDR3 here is CASTNLAGANTGELFF. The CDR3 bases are TGCGCCAGCACAAATCTAGCGGGGGCGAACACCGGGGAGCTGTTTTTT.

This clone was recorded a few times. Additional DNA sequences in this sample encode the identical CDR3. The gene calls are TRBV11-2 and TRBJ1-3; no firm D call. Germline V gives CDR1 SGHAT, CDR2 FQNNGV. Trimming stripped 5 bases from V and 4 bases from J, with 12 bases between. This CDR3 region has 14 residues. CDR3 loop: CASSIQELGNTIYF. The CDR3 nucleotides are TGTGCCAGCAGCATACAAGAACTCGGAAACACCATATATTTT.

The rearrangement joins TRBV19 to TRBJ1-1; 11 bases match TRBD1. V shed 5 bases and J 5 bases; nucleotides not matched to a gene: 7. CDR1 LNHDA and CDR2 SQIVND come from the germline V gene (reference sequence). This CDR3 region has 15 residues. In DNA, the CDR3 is TGTGCCAGTAGTTCCAGGACAGGGGGCCTGACTGAAGCTTTCTTT. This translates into CASSSRTGGLTEAFF.

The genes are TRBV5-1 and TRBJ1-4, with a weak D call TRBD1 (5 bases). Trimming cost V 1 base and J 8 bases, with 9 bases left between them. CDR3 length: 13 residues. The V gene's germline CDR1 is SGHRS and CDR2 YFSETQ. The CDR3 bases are TGCGCCAGCAGCTTGCAGGGTGGGGAAAAACTGTTTTTT. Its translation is CASSLQGGEKLFF. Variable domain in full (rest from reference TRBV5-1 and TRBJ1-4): KAGVTQTPRYLIKTRGQQVTLSCSPISGHRSVSWYQQTPGQGLQFLFEYFSETQRNKGNFPGRFSGRQFSNSRSEMNVSTLELGDSALYLCASSLQGGEKLFFGSGTQLSVL.

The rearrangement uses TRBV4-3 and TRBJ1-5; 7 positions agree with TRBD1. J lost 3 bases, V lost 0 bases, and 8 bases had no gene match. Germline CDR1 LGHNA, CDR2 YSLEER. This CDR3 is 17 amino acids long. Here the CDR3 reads CASSQDQGGGNNQPQHF. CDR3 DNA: TGCGCCAGCAGCCAAGATCAGGGGGGAGGTAACAATCAGCCCCAGCATTTT.

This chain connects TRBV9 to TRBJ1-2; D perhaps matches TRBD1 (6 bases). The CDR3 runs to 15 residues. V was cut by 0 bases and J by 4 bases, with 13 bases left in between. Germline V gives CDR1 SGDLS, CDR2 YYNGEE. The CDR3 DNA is TGTGCCAGCAGCGTAGGACTGCAGGGGCCCTATGGCTACACCTTC. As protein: CASSVGLQGPYGYTF.

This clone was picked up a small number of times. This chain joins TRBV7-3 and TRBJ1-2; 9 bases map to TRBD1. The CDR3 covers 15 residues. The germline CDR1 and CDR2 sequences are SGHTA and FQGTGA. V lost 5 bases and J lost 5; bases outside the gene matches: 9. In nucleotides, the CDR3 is TGTGCCAGCAGCCCGGGACAGGGAGGAGGGTATGGCTACACCTTC. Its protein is CASSPGQGGGYGYTF.